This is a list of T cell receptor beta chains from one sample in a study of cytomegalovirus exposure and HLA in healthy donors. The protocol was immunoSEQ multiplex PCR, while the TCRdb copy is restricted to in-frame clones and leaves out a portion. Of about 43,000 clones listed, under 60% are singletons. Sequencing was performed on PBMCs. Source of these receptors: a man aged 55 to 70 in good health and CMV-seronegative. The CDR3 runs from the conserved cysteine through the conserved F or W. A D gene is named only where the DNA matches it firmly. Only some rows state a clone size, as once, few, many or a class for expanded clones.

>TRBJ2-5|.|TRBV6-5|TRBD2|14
CASSYVAGPETQYF
TGTGCCAGCAGTTACGTAGCGGGCCCAGAGACCCAGTACTTC
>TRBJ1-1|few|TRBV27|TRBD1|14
CASSRTGGYTEAFF
TGTGCCAGCAGTCGAACAGGGGGCTATACTGAAGCTTTCTTT
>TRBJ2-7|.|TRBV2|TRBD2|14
CASGGGLAGYEQYF
TGTGCCAGCGGTGGGGGACTAGCGGGTTACGAGCAGTACTTC
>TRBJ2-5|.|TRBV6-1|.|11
CASREVVTQYF
TGTGCCAGCAGGGAGGTGGTGACCCAGTACTTC
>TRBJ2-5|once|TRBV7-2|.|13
CASSFRLTETQYF
TGTGCCAGCAGCTTCCGACTCACAGAGACCCAGTACTTC
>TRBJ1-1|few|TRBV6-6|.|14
CASSYQTEYTEAFF
TGTGCCAGCAGTTACCAGACAGAATACACTGAAGCTTTCTTT
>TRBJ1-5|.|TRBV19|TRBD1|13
CASSPTGNQPQHF
TGTGCCAGTAGTCCGACAGGGAACCAGCCCCAGCATTTT
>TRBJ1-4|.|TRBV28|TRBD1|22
CASITLWDSSSRTFPGHEKLFF
TGTGCCAGCATCACGTTATGGGACAGTTCCTCCCGGACGTTCCCCGGACATGAAAAACTGTTTTTT
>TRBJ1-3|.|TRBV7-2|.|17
CASSPDMITFSGNTIYF
TGTGCCAGCAGCCCCGACATGATAACCTTCTCTGGAAACACCATATATTTT
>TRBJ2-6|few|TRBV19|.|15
CASTRQDSGANVLTF
TGTGCCAGTACCAGACAGGACTCTGGGGCCAACGTCCTGACTTTC
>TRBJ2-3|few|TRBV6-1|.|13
CAGHRVSTDTQYF
TGTGCCGGTCACAGGGTGAGCACAGATACGCAGTATTTT
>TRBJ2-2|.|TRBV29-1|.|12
CSVSENTGELFF
TGCAGCGTGAGCGAGAACACCGGGGAGCTGTTTTTT
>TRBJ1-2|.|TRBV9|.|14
CASSTPGSNYGYTF
TGTGCCAGCAGCACACCGGGGTCTAACTATGGCTACACCTTC
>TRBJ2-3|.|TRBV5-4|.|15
CASSMGSGNTDTQYF
TGTGCCAGCAGCATGGGTAGCGGAAACACAGATACGCAGTATTTT
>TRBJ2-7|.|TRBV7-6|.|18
CASSPRGSGSGNPYEQYF
TGTGCCAGCAGCCCTAGGGGGAGCGGATCGGGTAATCCCTACGAGCAGTACTTC
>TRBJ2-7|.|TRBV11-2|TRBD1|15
CASSYTGESSYEQYF
TGTGCCAGCAGCTATACAGGGGAAAGCTCCTACGAGCAGTACTTC
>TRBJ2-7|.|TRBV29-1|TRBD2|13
CSAGLAGGNEQYF
TGCAGCGCCGGACTAGCGGGAGGAAACGAGCAGTACTTC
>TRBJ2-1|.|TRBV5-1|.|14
CASSLRGQDNEQFF
TGCGCCAGCAGCTTGCGAGGGCAGGACAATGAGCAGTTCTTC
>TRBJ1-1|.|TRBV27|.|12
CASSSWNTEAFF
TGTGCCAGCAGTAGCTGGAACACTGAAGCTTTCTTT
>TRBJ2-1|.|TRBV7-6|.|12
CASSLRRGEQFF
TGTGCCAGCAGCTTACGTCGGGGTGAGCAGTTCTTC
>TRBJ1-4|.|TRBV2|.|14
CASSEVLENEKLFF
TGTGCCAGCAGTGAAGTATTGGAGAATGAAAAACTGTTTTTT
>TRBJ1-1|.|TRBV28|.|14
CASSLRAQDTEAFF
TGTGCCAGCAGCCTCAGGGCACAGGATACTGAAGCTTTCTTT
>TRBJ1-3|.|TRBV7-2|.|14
CASSSGTSGNTIYF
TGTGCCAGCAGCTCCGGGACATCTGGAAACACCATATATTTT
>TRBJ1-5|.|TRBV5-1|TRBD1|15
CASSLGQGANQPQHF
TGCGCCAGCAGCTTGGGACAGGGGGCAAATCAGCCCCAGCATTTT